The entry below gives a single T cell receptor (beta chain) sequence along with its context. Combining a sample-barcoded 5' primer with a J-beta primer mix, a second PCR ran for 7 to 11 cycles. Each CDR3 protein gets one entry after TCRdb re-called the 5' RACE reads with MiXCR. Of about 1 million distinct CDR3 sequences in the sample, around 25% are singletons; the top ten hold around 0.75%. These data come from a study of blood T cells in healthy people across ages. Every sample gave at least 5 micrograms of total RNA when it was extracted. The V end lost 1 base, the J end lost 1 base, and 10 bases lay between the germline ends. The CDR3 runs to 14 residues. Germline CDR1 and CDR2: SQVTM and ANQGSEA. This sample also appeared in a second study, on T cells of mothers and their children. Per that paper: Sequencing returned over 8.5 million TCR beta CDR3 reads per mother and about 2.9 million per child.

The receptor was isolated from a girl between 2 and 10 years old in good health. The chain employs TRBV29-1 and TRBJ1-1; D call uncertain. The sample consisted of blood. In DNA form, the CDR3 reads TGCAGCGTTGAAGGCACCAAGGGGAACACTGAAGCTTTCTTT. The encoded protein is CSVEGTKGNTEAFF.